This TCR beta chain was recovered during a study of cytomegalovirus exposure and HLA in healthy donors. Study-level findings and limits: One variant, a missense change in DCLRE1C, was linked in a later analysis to TCR beta V- and J-gene trimming. DRB1 had the most TCR associations and HLA-C the fewest, a later analysis found, with rates varying by HLA locus.

Germline V gives CDR1 MDHEN, CDR2 SYDVKM. Trimming stripped 5 bases from V and 3 bases from J, with 8 bases between. This CDR3 contains 13 residues. In regard to this clone: Antigen: not known. Other DNA sequences in this sample translate to the same CDR3.

13 Jbeta primers and 60 Vbeta primers were used for the PCR. Using immunoSEQ multiplex PCR, the repertoire was profiled, and TCRdb retains in-frame clones only, with some absent. This sample has about 120,000 clones, with about 75% found just once. The sequence was collected from a woman aged 40 to 50 in good health and CMV-seropositive. This chain uses TRBV28 with TRBJ1-5; D is undetermined. Sample: PBMCs. As DNA, the CDR3 is TGTGCCAGCAGTCCTCCGTCCAATCAGCCCCAGCATTTT. It translates to CASSPPSNQPQHF.